This TCR beta chain was profiled in a study of T cells in tuberculosis. Study at large: Sequenced TCRs come from CD1B-GMM tetramer-binding T cells. General study points: Low-affinity CD1B-GMM tetramer-binding T cells may have been missed.

Thawed, overnight-rested PBMC were stained with GMM-loaded CD1B tetramer, viability dye and anti-CD3, then sorted. CD1B tetramers were loaded with Rhodococcus equi-derived C32 glucose monomycolate. TCR-alpha and TCR-beta chains were sequenced unpaired. Clones were read by immunoSEQ multiplex PCR, and TCRdb kept only the in-frame ones, dropping some. The repertoire has tens of thousands of clones, approximately 91% of them found once; the top ten carry approximately 2%. The V gene's germline CDR1 is MNHEY and CDR2 SVGAGI. Trimming cost V 6 bases and J 8 bases; bases outside gene matches: 11. CDR3 length equals 14 residues.

The source material was CD1b-GMM tetramer-negative cells sorted from PBMCs. The TCR originated in an adult woman with latent tuberculosis. V is TRBV6-5 and J is TRBJ1-2, with 8 bases identical to TRBD1. CDR3 nucleotides: TGTGCCAGCAGAACTAGGACAGGGCGTTCGGGCTACACCTTC. It codes for CASRTRTGRSGYTF.